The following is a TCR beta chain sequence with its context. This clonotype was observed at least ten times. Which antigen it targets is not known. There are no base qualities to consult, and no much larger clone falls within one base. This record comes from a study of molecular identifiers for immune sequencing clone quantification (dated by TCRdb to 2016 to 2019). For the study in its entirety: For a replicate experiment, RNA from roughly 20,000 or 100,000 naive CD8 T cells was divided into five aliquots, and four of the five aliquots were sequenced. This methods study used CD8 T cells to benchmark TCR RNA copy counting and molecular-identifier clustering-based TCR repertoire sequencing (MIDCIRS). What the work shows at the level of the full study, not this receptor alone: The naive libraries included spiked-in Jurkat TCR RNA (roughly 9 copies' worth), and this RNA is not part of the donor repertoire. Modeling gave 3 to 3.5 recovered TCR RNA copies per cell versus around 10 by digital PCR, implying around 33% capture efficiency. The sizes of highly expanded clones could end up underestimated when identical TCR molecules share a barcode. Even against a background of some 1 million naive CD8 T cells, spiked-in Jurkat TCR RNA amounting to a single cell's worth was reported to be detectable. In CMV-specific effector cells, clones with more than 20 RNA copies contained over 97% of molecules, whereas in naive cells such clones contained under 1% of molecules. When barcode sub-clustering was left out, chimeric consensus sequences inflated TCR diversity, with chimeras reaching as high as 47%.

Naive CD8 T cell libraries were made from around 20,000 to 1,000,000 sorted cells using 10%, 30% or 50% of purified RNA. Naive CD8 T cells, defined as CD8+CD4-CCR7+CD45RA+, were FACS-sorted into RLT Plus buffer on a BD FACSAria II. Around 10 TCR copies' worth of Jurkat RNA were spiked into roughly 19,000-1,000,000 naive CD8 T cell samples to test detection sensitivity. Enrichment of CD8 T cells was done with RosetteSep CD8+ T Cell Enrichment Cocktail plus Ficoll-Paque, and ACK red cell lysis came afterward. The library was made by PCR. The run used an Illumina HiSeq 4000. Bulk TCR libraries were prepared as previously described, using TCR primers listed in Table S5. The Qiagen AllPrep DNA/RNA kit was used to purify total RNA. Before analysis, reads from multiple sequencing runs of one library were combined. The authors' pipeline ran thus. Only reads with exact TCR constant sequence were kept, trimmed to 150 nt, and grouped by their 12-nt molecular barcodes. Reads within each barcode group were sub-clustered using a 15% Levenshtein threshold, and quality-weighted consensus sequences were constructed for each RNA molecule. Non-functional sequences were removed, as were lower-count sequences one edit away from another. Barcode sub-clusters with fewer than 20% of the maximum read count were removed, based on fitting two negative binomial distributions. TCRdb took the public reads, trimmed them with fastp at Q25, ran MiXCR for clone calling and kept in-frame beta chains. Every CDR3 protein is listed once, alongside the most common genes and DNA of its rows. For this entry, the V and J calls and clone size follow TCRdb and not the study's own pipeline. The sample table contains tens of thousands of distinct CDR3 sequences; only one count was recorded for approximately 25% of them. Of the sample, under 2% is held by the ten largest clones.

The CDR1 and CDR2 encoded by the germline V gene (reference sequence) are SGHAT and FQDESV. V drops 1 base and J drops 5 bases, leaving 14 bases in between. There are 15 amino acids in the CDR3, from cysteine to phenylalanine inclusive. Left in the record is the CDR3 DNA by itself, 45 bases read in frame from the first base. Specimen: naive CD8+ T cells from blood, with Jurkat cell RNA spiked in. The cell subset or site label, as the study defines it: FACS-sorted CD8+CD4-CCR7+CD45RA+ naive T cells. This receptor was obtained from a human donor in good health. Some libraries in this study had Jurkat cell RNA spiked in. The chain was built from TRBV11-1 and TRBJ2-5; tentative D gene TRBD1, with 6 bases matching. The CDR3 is CASSLVDRPRETQYF. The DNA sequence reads TGTGCCAGCAGCTTAGTAGACAGGCCGAGGGAGACCCAGTACTTC.